This T cell receptor beta chain originates from a study of Ad26.COV2.S vaccination and SARS-CoV-2 variants. Overall study: Recipients of Ad26.COV2.S got it intramuscularly, once or twice 56 days apart. Study-wide results and caveats: Quantification of TCR breadth and depth may have yielded underestimates of total T cell responses.

As to this clone: Antigen unknown.

Assay: immunoSEQ multiplex PCR; the TCRdb copy retains only in-frame clones and omits some. Of 300,000 to 350,000 clones listed, less than 90% are singletons. The V gene lost 1 base and the J gene lost 4 bases, with 14 bases spanning the gap. This CDR3 has 16 residues. The germline CDR1 and CDR2 sequences are KGHSH and LQKENI. Treatment meaning: around 19 received Ad26.COV2.S at low or high dose, single or two shots; five or six received placebo; per-sample allocation not given. Sampling was done on day 63 after the first vaccine or placebo injection. Ad26.COV2.S expressed prefusion-stabilized spike from the original Wuhan strain.

The sample was peripheral blood, taken in a trial of Ad26.COV2.S vaccine versus placebo. The genes are TRBV18 and TRBJ2-1; TRBD2 is a possible D gene (5 bases). This receptor was taken from a person aged 18-60 years who received the Ad26.COV2.S COVID-19 vaccine or a placebo. CDR3: CASSPQLTSTYNEQFF. DNA for the CDR3: TGTGCCAGCTCACCACAACTCACTAGTACTTACAATGAGCAGTTCTTC.